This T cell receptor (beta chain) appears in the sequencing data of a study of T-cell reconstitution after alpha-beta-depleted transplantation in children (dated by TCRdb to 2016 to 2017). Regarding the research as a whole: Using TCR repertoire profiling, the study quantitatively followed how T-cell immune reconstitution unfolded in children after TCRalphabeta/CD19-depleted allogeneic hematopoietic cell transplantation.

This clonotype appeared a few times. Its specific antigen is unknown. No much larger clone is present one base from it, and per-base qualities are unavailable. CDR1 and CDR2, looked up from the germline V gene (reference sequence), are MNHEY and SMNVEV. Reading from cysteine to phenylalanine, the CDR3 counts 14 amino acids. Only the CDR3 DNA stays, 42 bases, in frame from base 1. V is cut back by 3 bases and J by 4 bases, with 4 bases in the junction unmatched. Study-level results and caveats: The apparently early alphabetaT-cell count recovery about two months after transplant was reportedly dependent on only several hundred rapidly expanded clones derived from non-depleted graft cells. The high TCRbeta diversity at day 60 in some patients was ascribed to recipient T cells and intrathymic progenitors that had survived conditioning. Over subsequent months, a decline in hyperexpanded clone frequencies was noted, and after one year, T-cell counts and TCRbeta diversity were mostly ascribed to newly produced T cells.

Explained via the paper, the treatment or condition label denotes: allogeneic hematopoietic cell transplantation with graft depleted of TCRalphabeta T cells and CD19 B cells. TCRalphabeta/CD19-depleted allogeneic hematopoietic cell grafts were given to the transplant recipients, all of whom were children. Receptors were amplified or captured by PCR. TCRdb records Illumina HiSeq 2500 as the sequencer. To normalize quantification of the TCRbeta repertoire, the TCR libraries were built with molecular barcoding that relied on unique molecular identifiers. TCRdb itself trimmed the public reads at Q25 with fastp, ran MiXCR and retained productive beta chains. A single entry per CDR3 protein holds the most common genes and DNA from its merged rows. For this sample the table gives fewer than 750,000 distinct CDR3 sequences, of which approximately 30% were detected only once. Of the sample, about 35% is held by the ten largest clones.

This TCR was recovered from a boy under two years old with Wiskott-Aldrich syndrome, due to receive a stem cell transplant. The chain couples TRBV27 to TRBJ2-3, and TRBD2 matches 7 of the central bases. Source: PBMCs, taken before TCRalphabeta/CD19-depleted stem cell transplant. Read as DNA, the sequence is TGTGCCAGCAGTTTTGGGACTACTCCAGATACGCAGTATTTT. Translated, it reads CASSFGTTPDTQYF.